This T cell receptor beta chain originates from a study of technical replicates of blood from several donors. Trimming took off 2 bases at V and 1 base at J, with 12 bases between the two ends. The CDR3 runs 14 residues. In germline, CDR1 is SQVTM, CDR2 ANQGSEA. Profiling relied on immunoSEQ multiplex PCR, and the TCRdb table lists in-frame clones only, not all of them. Seen here are 80,000 or so clones, less than 99% observed once, and the top ten hold approximately 0.21%. Sample: T cells isolated from PBMCs. The TCR comes from a human donor in good health. V usage is TRBV29-1 and J usage is TRBJ2-7, with a tentative D call TRBD2 (5 bases). CDR3 sequence (DNA): TGCAGCGTTGAAATGGACTTTCCATCCTACGAGCAGTACTTC. This translates into CSVEMDFPSYEQYF.